This TCR beta chain is from a study of cytomegalovirus exposure and HLA in healthy donors. Findings of the study overall: Three chains linked to CMV were shown in vitro to be specific for CMV antigens. It was reportedly the case that the classifier diagnosed cytomegalovirus status with high specificity and sensitivity. Subsequent analysis showed first-cohort TCR clusters tending to co-occur in 120 or so validation repertoires.

Only in-frame clones appear in the TCRdb table, and some are missing; sequencing was by immunoSEQ multiplex PCR. The sample carries roughly 150,000 clones, less than 90% recorded once. On this clone itself: Its cognate antigen is unknown.

The source of this sequence is a young woman in good health and CMV-seronegative. The sequencing sample was made of PBMCs.

The CDR3 nucleotides are TGCGCCAGCAGCCCGGGACTAGCGGGAGGGATGCAAGAGACCCAGTACTTC. Its protein product is CASSPGLAGGMQETQYF. This sequence joins TRBV5-1 and TRBJ2-5; 16 bases are a match to TRBD2. V shed 4 bases, J shed 2 bases, and the junction held 5 bases outside the gene matches. The V gene's germline CDR1 is SGHRS and CDR2 YFSETQ. The CDR3 sequence is 17 residues long.